A selection of T cell receptor beta chains follows, all from one sample in a study of identical twins. TCRdb re-derived calls from the 5' RACE reads in MiXCR, one entry per CDR3 protein. Of about 690,000 distinct CDR3 sequences in the sample, around 6% were seen once. Input material: naive T cells sorted from blood. The receptors here all came from a man aged 18 to 29 in good health. The CDR3 runs from the conserved cysteine through the conserved F or W. Each record gives: D gene, J gene, clone size, V gene, CDR3 DNA, CDR3 protein. A D gene is named only where the DNA matches it firmly. For some rows the clone size is stated as once, few or many, or as a class when expanded; others skip it.

TRBD1	TRBJ2-1	NA	TRBV6-2/TRBV6-3	TGTGCCAGCAGGACCCGGACAGGGAGCTCCTACAATGAGCAGTTCTTC	CASRTRTGSSYNEQFF
NA	TRBJ2-5	once	TRBV29-1	TGCAGCGTTGTGGGGACAGAGACCCAGTACTTC	CSVVGTETQYF
TRBD2	TRBJ2-1	many	TRBV4-1	TGCGCCAGCAGCGACGCCCTAAGAGGGAGGGCCTACAATGAGCAGTTCTTC	CASSDALRGRAYNEQFF
NA	TRBJ1-5	many	TRBV27	TGTGCCAGCAGTTTATCGTCGGCAGGGAGGCAGCCCCAGCATTTT	CASSLSSAGRQPQHF
NA	TRBJ2-3	NA	TRBV6-1	TGTGCCAGCAGTGAAGGGAGACTACGCACAGATACGCAGTATTTT	CASSEGRLRTDTQYF
NA	TRBJ2-4	many	TRBV20-1	TGCAGTGCTAGAGGGGTAGCTAGCTCGGCCAAAAACATTCAGTACTTC	CSARGVASSAKNIQYF
NA	TRBJ2-1	many	TRBV12-3/TRBV12-4	TGTGCCAGCAGTGCCGGGACCAACAATGAGCAGTTCTTC	CASSAGTNNEQFF
TRBD1	TRBJ2-7	many	TRBV3-1	TGTGCCAGCAGCTTGCCGGGACAGGAATACGAGCAGTACTTC	CASSLPGQEYEQYF
TRBD2	TRBJ2-1	many	TRBV11-2	TGTGCCAGCAGCTTGCTAGCGGGAGTCGATGAGCAGTTCTTC	CASSLLAGVDEQFF
NA	TRBJ2-5	NA	TRBV12-3/TRBV12-4	TGTGCCAGCAGTTTAAGAGTGGGCCAGACCCAGTACTTC	CASSLRVGQTQYF
TRBD1	TRBJ2-1	many	TRBV20-1	TGCAGTGCTGCACAGGGGGCGGGGATACCGCCCAATGAGCAGTTCTTC	CSAAQGAGIPPNEQFF
NA	TRBJ2-1	few	TRBV30	TGTGCCTGGAGTGTAACGGACTTCCGACGCTTC	CAWSVTDFRRF
NA	TRBJ2-2	many	TRBV15	TGTGCCACCAGCAGAGATCGAGTAGGTTTCACCGGGGAGCTGTTTTTT	CATSRDRVGFTGELFF
TRBD1	TRBJ2-1	many	TRBV5-1	TGCGCCAGCAGCTCAGGACAGGTTGAGCAGTTCTTC	CASSSGQVEQFF
TRBD1	TRBJ2-1	many	TRBV5-1	TGCGCCAGCAGCGTCCTACCGGGACAGCTGAATGAGCAGTTCTTC	CASSVLPGQLNEQFF
TRBD2	TRBJ2-2	NA	TRBV7-3	TGTGCCAGCAGCTCCCTGAAAAGCGGGAGGGCCACCGGGGAGCTGTTTTTT	CASSSLKSGRATGELFF
TRBD1	TRBJ2-7	NA	TRBV15	TGTGCCACCAGCGGTTCGACAGGGGGCTTCGAGCAGTACTTC	CATSGSTGGFEQYF
NA	TRBJ1-2	few	TRBV30	TGTGCCTGGACGGGCCCAGACGCCAAGAGGGGCTATGGCTACACCTTC	CAWTGPDAKRGYGYTF
NA	TRBJ2-5	many	TRBV12-3/TRBV12-4	TGTGCCAGCAGTTCATCCCAGAGGGAGACCCAGTACTTC	CASSSSQRETQYF
TRBD1	TRBJ2-7	NA	TRBV12-3/TRBV12-4	TGTGCCAGCAGTGTGGGGATCCGGACAGGTTCTCTCCACGAGCAGTACTTC	CASSVGIRTGSLHEQYF
TRBD2	TRBJ2-1	many	TRBV20-1	TGCAGTGCTCCCAGACTAGCGGGAGTAAGTGAGGATGAGCAGTTCTTC	CSAPRLAGVSEDEQFF
NA	TRBJ2-3	many	TRBV20-1	TGCAGTGGTGGGGAGAGAGATACGCAGTATTTT	CSGGERDTQYF
TRBD2	TRBJ2-3	many	TRBV12-3/TRBV12-4	TGTGCCAGCAGTTTTGCGACTAGCGGGAGCGCAGATACGCAGTATTTT	CASSFATSGSADTQYF
NA	TRBJ2-1	many	TRBV21-1	TGTGCCAGCAGCATTCGGGAGAGGCAGTTCTTC	CASSIRERQFF
NA	TRBJ2-1	many	TRBV6-2/TRBV6-3	TGTGCCAGCAGTTACTCGCGGGACGAGTCGAGCACATTCAATGAGCAGTTCTTC	CASSYSRDESSTFNEQFF
NA	TRBJ1-5	few	TRBV4-2	TGTGCCAGCAGCCAAGAAGAGGGCGCAGAGCAGCCCCAGCATTTT	CASSQEEGAEQPQHF
TRBD1	TRBJ1-4	many	TRBV5-1	TGCGCCAGCAGCTTGATCGAGGGGGCAGCGGGACTGTTTTTT	CASSLIEGAAGLFF
NA	TRBJ2-7	many	TRBV9	TGTGCCAGCAGCGTAGGACGGGAACCCTCCTACGAGCAGTACTTC	CASSVGREPSYEQYF
TRBD2	TRBJ2-1	few	TRBV7-9	TGTGCCAGCAGCTTAGTGAGAGGCGGGAGGGCCTCATGGGAGCAGTTCTTC	CASSLVRGGRASWEQFF
NA	TRBJ2-1	many	TRBV15	TGTGCCACCAGCAGAGATCGGGGGACGGGGCAATACAATGAGCAGTTCTTC	CATSRDRGTGQYNEQFF
NA	TRBJ2-5	NA	TRBV7-9	TGTGCCAGCAGCTTCGACAGGCGCCAAGAGACCCAGTACTTC	CASSFDRRQETQYF
NA	TRBJ1-6	few	TRBV27	TGTGCCAGCAGTCCCCTGGCGGTTGGGGATAATTCACCCCTCCACTTT	CASSPLAVGDNSPLHF
NA	TRBJ1-6	NA	TRBV5-1	TGCGCCAGCAGCCCCGAAGCGGTACGGACTAATTCACCCCTCCACTTT	CASSPEAVRTNSPLHF
NA	TRBJ1-2	NA	TRBV10-3	TGTGCCATCACCGCGGGGGCTGGGTATGGCTACACCTTC	CAITAGAGYGYTF
TRBD1	TRBJ1-4	many	TRBV7-9	TGTGCCAGCAGCCCCGGGACAGGGAATGAAAAACTGTTTTTT	CASSPGTGNEKLFF
NA	TRBJ2-5	few	TRBV5-1	TGCGCCAGCAGCAGTGGGGGACGTTCGGAGACCCAGTACTTC	CASSSGGRSETQYF
TRBD2	TRBJ2-1	many	TRBV5-6	TGTGCCAGCAGTCATCGACTAGCGGGAGGGCCAAGGAGTGAGCAGTTCTTC	CASSHRLAGGPRSEQFF
TRBD2	TRBJ2-1	many	TRBV10-3	TGTGCCACGGACCGGAGCCTGGTTAGCGGGAGGTTTGAGCAGTTCTTC	CATDRSLVSGRFEQFF
NA	TRBJ2-7	many	TRBV5-1	TGTGCCAGCAGCTTAGGGCAGTCCTACGAGCAGTACTTC	CASSLGQSYEQYF
NA	TRBJ2-7	NA	TRBV12-3/TRBV12-4	TGTGCCAGCAGTCACGGGACATACTACGAGCAGTACTTC	CASSHGTYYEQYF
NA	TRBJ2-2	NA	TRBV5-1	TGCGCCAGCAGCTCGGGGCGGGGCTACACCGGGGAGCTGTTTTTT	CASSSGRGYTGELFF
NA	TRBJ1-1	many	TRBV12-3/TRBV12-4	TGTGCCAGCAGTTATGCAGGGCAGAACACTGAAGCTTTCTTT	CASSYAGQNTEAFF
NA	TRBJ2-1	many	TRBV20-1	TGCAGTGCACTACCCCGTATCGGTAAATACAATGAGCAGTTCTTC	CSALPRIGKYNEQFF
NA	TRBJ2-5	many	TRBV5-1	TGTGCCAGCAGCTTAACTGGGAGCGGAGAGACCCAGTACTTC	CASSLTGSGETQYF
NA	TRBJ2-3	NA	TRBV4-3	TGCGCCAGCAGCCACGGAGTGGGGCCTAGCACAGATACGCAGTATTTT	CASSHGVGPSTDTQYF
TRBD2	TRBJ2-1	few	TRBV11-2	TGTGCCAGCAGCTTGACACCGGGACTAGAGCAGTTCTTC	CASSLTPGLEQFF